This TCR delta chain was captured in a study of gamma-delta chains in newborns, infants, children. Study-level information: Microbial exposure reportedly drives polyclonal innate γδ T cell expansion after birth.

By proportion, this clone is large (0.1 to 1%). Other DNA sequences in this sample translate to the same CDR3. The CDR3 totals 20 residues. Germline lookup yields CDR1 GEAIGNYY and CDR2 EKD. Germline trimming cut 3 bases from V and 0 bases from J; bases unmatched to any gene: 11. TCRdb re-called clones from the reads via CATT. The sample includes about 3,400 delta-chain clones, 0.25% to 0.35% of them seen just once. V gene TRDV2 combines with J gene TRDJ3; 9 bases fit TRDD3. The sequence derives from a child who was a newborn, infant or young child, either healthy, febrile or measles-vaccinated (not recorded which). What was sequenced was blood. The CDR3 reads CACDRTGGRLSSWDTRQMFF. CDR3 sequence (DNA): TGTGCCTGTGACCGTACTGGGGGACGACTTAGCTCCTGGGACACCCGACAGATGTTTTTC.